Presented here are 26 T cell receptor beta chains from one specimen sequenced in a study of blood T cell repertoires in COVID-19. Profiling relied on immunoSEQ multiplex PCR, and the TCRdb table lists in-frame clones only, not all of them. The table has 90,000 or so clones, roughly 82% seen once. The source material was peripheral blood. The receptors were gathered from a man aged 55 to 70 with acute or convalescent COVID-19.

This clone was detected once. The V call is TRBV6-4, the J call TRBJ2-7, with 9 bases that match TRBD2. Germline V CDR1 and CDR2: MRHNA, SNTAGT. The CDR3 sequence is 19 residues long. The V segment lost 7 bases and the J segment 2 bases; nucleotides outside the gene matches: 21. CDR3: CASKPESGTAGGLPYEQYF. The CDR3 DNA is TGTGCCAGCAAACCGGAATCCGGGACAGCGGGGGGCCTTCCCTACGAGCAGTACTTC.

CDR3 amino acids: CSVEDRGGDGYTF. DNA for the CDR3: TGCAGCGTTGAGGACAGGGGAGGAGATGGCTACACCTTC. The V and J genes are TRBV29-1 and TRBJ1-2, with TRBD1 matching 9 bases. This CDR3 is built from 13 residues. Trimming removed 3 bases from V and 6 bases from J; junction bases left unmatched: 5. Germline V CDR1 and CDR2: SQVTM, ANQGSEA.

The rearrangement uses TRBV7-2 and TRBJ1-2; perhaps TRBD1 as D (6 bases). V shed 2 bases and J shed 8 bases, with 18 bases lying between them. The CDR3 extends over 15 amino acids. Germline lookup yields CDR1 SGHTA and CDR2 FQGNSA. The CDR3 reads CASSLFGTGRAGYTF. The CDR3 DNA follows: TGTGCCAGCAGCTTATTTGGAACAGGGCGAGCAGGCTACACCTTC.

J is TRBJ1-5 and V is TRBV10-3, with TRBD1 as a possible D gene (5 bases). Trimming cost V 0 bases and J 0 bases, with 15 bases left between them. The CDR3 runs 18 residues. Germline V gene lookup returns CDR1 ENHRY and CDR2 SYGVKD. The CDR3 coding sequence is TGTGCCATCAGTGAGTCTGGCGGACACAGCTTTAGCAATCAGCCCCAGCATTTT. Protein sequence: CAISESGGHSFSNQPQHF.

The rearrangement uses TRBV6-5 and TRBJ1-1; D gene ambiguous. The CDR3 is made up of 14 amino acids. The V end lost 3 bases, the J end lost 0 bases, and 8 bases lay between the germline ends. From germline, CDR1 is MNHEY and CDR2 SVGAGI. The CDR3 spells CASSYAGVNTEAFF. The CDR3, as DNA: TGTGCCAGCAGTTATGCGGGTGTGAACACTGAAGCTTTCTTT.

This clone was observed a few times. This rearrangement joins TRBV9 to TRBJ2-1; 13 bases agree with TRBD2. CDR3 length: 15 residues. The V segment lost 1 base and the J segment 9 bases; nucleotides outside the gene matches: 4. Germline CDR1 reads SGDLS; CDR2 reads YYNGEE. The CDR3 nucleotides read TGTGCCAGCAGCGTACGGACTAGCGGGGGTATTGAGCAGTTCTTC. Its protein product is CASSVRTSGGIEQFF.

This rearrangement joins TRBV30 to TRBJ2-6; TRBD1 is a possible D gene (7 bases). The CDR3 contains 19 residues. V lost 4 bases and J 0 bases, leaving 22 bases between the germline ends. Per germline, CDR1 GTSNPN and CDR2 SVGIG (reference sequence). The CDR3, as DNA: TGTGCCTGGACCTACTCGGGGGACAGATTGGGCTCTGGGGCCAACGTCCTGACTTTC. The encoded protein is CAWTYSGDRLGSGANVLTF.

The CDR3 region has the DNA TGCGCCAGCAGTGAGGCCAGCTCTGGAAACACCATATATTTT. This translates into CASSEASSGNTIYF. The gene calls are TRBV5-1 and TRBJ1-3; D unresolved. Germline CDR1 SGHRS, CDR2 YFSETQ. This CDR3 spans 14 amino acids. V was shortened by 5 bases and J by 0 bases, with 9 bases between the two germline ends.

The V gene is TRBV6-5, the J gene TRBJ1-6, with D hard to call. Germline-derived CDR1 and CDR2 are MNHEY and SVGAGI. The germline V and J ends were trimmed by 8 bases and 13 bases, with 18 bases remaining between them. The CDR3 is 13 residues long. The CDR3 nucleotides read TGTGCCAGCCGGGGTCAGTCCCTCACGCCCCTCCACTTT. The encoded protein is CASRGQSLTPLHF.

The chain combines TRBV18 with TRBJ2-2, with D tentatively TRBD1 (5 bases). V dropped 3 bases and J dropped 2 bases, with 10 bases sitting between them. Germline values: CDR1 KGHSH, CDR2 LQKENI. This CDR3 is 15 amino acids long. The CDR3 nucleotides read TGTGCCAGCTCACCTTCCAGGGCCAACACCGGGGAGCTGTTTTTT. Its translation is CASSPSRANTGELFF.

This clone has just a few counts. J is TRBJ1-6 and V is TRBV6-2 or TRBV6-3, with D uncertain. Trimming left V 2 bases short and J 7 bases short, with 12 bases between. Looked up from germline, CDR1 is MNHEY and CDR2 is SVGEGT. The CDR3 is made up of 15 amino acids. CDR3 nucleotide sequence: TGTGCCAGCAGTTACAGGGAGGCTCGCAATTCACCCCTCCACTTT. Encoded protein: CASSYREARNSPLHF.

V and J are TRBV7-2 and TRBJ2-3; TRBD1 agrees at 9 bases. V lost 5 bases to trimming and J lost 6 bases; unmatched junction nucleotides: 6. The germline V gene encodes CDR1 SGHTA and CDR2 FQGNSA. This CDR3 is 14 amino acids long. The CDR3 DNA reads TGTGCCAGCAGCCCCGGGACAGGGAAGGATACGCAGTATTTT. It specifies CASSPGTGKDTQYF.

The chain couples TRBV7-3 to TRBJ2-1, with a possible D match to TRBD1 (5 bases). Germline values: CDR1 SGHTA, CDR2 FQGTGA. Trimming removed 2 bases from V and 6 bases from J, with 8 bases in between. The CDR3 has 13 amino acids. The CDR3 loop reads CASSLARANEQFF. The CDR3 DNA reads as TGTGCCAGCAGCTTAGCCAGGGCCAATGAGCAGTTCTTC. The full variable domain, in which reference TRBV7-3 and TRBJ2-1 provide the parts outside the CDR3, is GAGVSQTPSNKVTEKGKYVELRCDPISGHTALYWYRQSLGQGPEFLIYFQGTGAADDSGLPNDRFFAVRPEGSVSTLKIQRTERGDSAVYLCASSLARANEQFFGPGTRLTVL.

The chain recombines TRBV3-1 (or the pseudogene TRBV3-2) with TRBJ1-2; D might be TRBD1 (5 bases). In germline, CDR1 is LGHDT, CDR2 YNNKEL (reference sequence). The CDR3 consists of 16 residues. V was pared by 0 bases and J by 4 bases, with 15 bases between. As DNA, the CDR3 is TGTGCCAGCAGCCAAGATAAAGGGGTCGCTACCTATGGCTACACCTTC. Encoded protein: CASSQDKGVATYGYTF.

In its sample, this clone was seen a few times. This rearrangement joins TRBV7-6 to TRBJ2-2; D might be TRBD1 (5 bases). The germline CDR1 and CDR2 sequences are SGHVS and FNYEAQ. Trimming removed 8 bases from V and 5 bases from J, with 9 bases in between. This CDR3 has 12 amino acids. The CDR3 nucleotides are TGTGCCAGCTTCCAGGGTACCGGGGAGCTGTTTTTT. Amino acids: CASFQGTGELFF. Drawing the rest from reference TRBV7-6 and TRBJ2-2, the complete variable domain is GAGVSQSPRYKVTKRGQDVALRCDPISGHVSLYWYRQALGQGPEFLTYFNYEAQQDKSGLPNDRFSAERPEGSISTLTIQRTEQRDSAMYRCASFQGTGELFFGEGSRLTVL.

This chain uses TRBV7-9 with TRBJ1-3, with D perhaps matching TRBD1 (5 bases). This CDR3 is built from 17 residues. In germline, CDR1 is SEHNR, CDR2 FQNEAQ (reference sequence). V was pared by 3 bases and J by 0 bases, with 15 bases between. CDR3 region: CASSFFQQVSSGNTIYF. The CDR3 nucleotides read TGTGCCAGCAGCTTTTTCCAACAGGTTAGCTCTGGAAACACCATATATTTT.

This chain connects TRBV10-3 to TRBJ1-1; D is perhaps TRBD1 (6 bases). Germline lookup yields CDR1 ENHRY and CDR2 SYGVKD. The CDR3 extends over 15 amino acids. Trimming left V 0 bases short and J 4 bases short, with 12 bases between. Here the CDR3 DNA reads TGTGCCATCAGTGAGTCAGCGGGGGCGACCACTGAAGCTTTCTTT. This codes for CAISESAGATTEAFF.

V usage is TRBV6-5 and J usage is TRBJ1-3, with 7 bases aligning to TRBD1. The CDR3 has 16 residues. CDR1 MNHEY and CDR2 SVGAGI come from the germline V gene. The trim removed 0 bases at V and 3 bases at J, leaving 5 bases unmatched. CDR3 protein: CASSYSVRGRGNTIYF. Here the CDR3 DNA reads TGTGCCAGCAGTTACTCAGTTAGGGGGCGTGGAAACACCATATATTTT.

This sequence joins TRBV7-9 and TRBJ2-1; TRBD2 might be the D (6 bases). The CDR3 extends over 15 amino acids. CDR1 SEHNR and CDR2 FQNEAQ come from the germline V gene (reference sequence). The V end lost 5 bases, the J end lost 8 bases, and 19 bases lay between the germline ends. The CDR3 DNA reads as TGTGCCAGCAGCCCCGGGGGAGGCCAGGGATATGAGCAGTTCTTC. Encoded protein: CASSPGGGQGYEQFF. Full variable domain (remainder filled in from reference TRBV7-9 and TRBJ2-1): DTGVSQNPRHKITKRGQNVTFRCDPISEHNRLYWYRQTLGQGPEFLTYFQNEAQLEKSRLLSDRFSAERPKGSFSTLEIQRTEQGDSAMYLCASSPGGGQGYEQFFGPGTRLTVL.

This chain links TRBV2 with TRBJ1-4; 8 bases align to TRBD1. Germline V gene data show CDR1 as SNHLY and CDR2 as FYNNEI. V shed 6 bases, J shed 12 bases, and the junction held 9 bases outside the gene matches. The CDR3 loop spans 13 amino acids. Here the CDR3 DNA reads TGTGCCAGCAGAACCCGGGACAGGAACGAACTGTTTTTT. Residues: CASRTRDRNELFF.

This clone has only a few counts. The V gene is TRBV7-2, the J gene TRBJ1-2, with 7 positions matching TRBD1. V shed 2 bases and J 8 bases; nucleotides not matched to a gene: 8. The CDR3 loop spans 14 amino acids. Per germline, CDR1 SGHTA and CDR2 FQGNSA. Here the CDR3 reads CASSLTTGDLGYTF. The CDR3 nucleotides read TGTGCCAGCAGCTTAACCACAGGGGATCTGGGCTACACCTTC.

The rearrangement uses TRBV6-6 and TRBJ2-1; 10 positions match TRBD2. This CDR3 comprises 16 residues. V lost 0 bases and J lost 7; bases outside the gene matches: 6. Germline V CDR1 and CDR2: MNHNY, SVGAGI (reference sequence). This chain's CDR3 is CASSYSRAGGPNEQFF. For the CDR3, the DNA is TGTGCCAGCAGTTACTCTCGAGCGGGGGGGCCGAATGAGCAGTTCTTC.

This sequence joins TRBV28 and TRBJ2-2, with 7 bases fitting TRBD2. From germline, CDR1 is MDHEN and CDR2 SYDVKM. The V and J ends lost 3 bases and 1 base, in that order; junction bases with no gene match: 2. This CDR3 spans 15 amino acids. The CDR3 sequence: CASSFGGKNTGELFF. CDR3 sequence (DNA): TGTGCCAGCAGTTTCGGGGGGAAGAACACCGGGGAGCTGTTTTTT. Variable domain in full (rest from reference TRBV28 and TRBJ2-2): DVKVTQSSRYLVKRTGEKVFLECVQDMDHENMFWYRQDPGLGLRLIYFSYDVKMKEKGDIPEGYSVSREKKERFSLILESASTNQTSMYLCASSFGGKNTGELFFGEGSRLTVL.

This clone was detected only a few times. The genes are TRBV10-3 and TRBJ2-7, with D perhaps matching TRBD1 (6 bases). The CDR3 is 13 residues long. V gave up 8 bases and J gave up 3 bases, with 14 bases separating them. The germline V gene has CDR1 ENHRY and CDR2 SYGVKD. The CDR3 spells CAISNRDRYEQYF. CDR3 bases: TGTGCCATCTCGAACAGGGACCGCTACGAGCAGTACTTC.

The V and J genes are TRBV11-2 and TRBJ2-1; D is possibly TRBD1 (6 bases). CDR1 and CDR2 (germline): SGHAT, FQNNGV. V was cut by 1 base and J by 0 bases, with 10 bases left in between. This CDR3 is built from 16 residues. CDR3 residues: CASSLGQVSSYNEQFF. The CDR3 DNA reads TGTGCCAGCAGCTTAGGACAGGTGAGCTCCTACAATGAGCAGTTCTTC.

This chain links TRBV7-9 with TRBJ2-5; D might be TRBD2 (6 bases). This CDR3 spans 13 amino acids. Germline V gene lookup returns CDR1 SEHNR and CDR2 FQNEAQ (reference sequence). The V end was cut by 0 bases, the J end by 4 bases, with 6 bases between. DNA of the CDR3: TGTGCCAGCAGCTTAGCGCGGGGAGAGACCCAGTACTTC. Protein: CASSLARGETQYF.